This record looks at one TCR beta chain sequence and its context. This entry belongs to a study of cytomegalovirus exposure and HLA in healthy donors. It was with 60 Vbeta and 13 Jbeta primers that the PCR ran. Sequencing was performed with immunoSEQ multiplex PCR; in TCRdb, only in-frame clones are kept and a portion is missing. The table records approximately 160,000 clones, 65% to 85% of them present only once. This CDR3 comprises 17 residues. CDR1 is SGHVS and CDR2 is FQNEAQ in the germline V gene. V trimming: 1 base; J trimming: 3 bases; junction bases outside the gene matches: 11. The donors comprised healthy bone marrow donors.

V and J are TRBV7-8 and TRBJ2-7; TRBD1 aligns across 8 bases. The clonotype originates from a woman under 30 in good health and CMV-seronegative. The specimen was PBMCs. DNA for the CDR3: TGTGCCAGCAGCTTAGTGGGGGGAGCAGGGGGCAACTACGAGCAGTACTTC. Translating gives CASSLVGGAGGNYEQYF.